This TCR beta chain was sequenced during a study of PD-1 blockade in classical Hodgkin lymphoma. General observations from the study: Baseline diversity in complete responders resembled that of newly diagnosed patients.

Clones were read by immunoSEQ multiplex PCR, and TCRdb kept only the in-frame ones, dropping some. The data show some 26,000 clones, about four fifths seen once. There was relapse after autologous stem cell transplantation in every patient, and there was variation in brentuximab vedotin exposure. CD4+ T cells were purified from thawed PBMCs by negative selection. This clone was seen only a few times. The antigen is undetermined. Trimming removed 0 bases at V and 7 bases at J, with 13 bases between. The length of the CDR3 is 16 residues. CDR1 is MNHNY and CDR2 is SVGAGI in the germline V gene (reference sequence).

The sequence was collected from a human donor with classical Hodgkin lymphoma. The V call is TRBV6-6, the J call TRBJ1-6, with D maybe TRBD1 (5 bases). Sequenced material: CD4+ T cells from blood, taken at baseline. The CDR3: CASSYSAGLDNSPLHF. In DNA form, the CDR3 reads TGTGCCAGCAGTTACTCTGCGGGGCTAGACAATTCACCCCTCCACTTT.